The next 17 T cell receptor beta chains were all read from a single sample in a study of Graves' ophthalmopathy and Graves' hyperthyroidism. Amplified TCR beta CDR3 regions were obtained using RNA transcripts as template. Following a first-round RT-PCR that used HTBI primers, a second-round multiplex PCR was carried out. TCRdb re-derived calls from the multiplex PCR reads in MiXCR, one entry per CDR3 protein. The data show 500,000 to 700,000 distinct CDR3 sequences, with about a fifth seen just once and approximately 6.5% held by the top ten. Material: peripheral blood. All receptors derive from a woman aged 18-29 years with stable Graves' hyperthyroidism. Some clones in this sample may be carry-over from other donors' samples.

V is TRBV14 and J is TRBJ2-7, with TRBD1 identical over 8 bases. Germline CDR1 is SGHDN and CDR2 is FVKESK. Trimming at V came to 4 bases and at J to 1 base, leaving 15 bases not matched to a gene. The CDR3 runs 18 residues. The CDR3, as DNA: TGTGCCAGCAGCCCGTGGGCAGGGGGCACGGGTTTGTCCTACGAGCAGTACTTC. It specifies CASSPWAGGTGLSYEQYF.

At least ten counts were recorded for this clonotype. The J gene is TRBJ1-5, the V gene TRBV2; 11 bases are shared with TRBD1. In germline, CDR1 is SNHLY, CDR2 FYNNEI. The CDR3 is made up of 16 amino acids. Losses at the gene ends were 1 base for V and 2 bases for J; bases not matched to a gene: 1. The CDR3: CASSEGTGGGNQPQHF. CDR3 coding DNA: TGTGCCAGCAGTGAAGGGACAGGGGGCGGCAATCAGCCCCAGCATTTT.

Many counts were recorded for this clonotype. The chain combines TRBV6-2 or TRBV6-3 with TRBJ2-5; perhaps TRBD2 as D (5 bases). CDR1 MNHEY and CDR2 SVGEGT come from the germline V gene. V shed 5 bases and J shed 5 bases, with 15 bases lying between them. This CDR3 is 14 amino acids long. CDR3 sequence (DNA): TGTGCCAGCAGTCAGTATATCCGCGGGGAGACCCAGTACTTC. Protein product: CASSQYIRGETQYF.

This clonotype was counted ten times or more. V usage is TRBV6-1 and J usage is TRBJ1-1; D remains ambiguous. CDR3 length: 10 residues. Trimming took 5 bases from V and 10 from J, leaving 8 bases between them. The germline gives CDR1 MNHNS, CDR2 SASEGT. The CDR3: CASSKLTAFF. CDR3 nucleotides: TGTGCCAGCAGTAAATTGACAGCTTTCTTT.

The rearrangement joins TRBV10-3 to TRBJ2-7; 8 nucleotides line up with TRBD1. CDR1 and CDR2 (germline): ENHRY, SYGVKD. The V and J ends lost 5 bases and 9 bases, in that order; junction bases with no gene match: 9. The CDR3 loop spans 13 amino acids. In DNA, the CDR3 is TGTGCCATCAGTAACAGGGGGTCCGAGGGGCAGTACTTC. It specifies CAISNRGSEGQYF.

This clonotype has at least ten counts. This chain uses TRBV7-6 with TRBJ1-1, with 7 bases fitting TRBD1. CDR1 and CDR2 from the germline V gene are SGHVS and FNYEAQ. The length of the CDR3 is 15 residues. J gave up 5 bases and V 3 bases, and 9 bases lay outside the gene matches. CDR3 coding DNA: TGTGCCAGCAGCTTCGAGATGACAGGGAGAACTGAAGCTTTCTTT. This encodes CASSFEMTGRTEAFF.

This clonotype was observed a few times. The chain uses TRBV12-3 or TRBV12-4 and TRBJ2-4; either TRBD1 or TRBD2 may fit D (5 bases each). Trimming took off 4 bases at V and 0 bases at J, with 10 bases between the two ends. This CDR3 contains 15 residues. DNA of the CDR3: TGTGCCAGCAGTTACTGGGGACGAGCCAAAAACATTCAGTACTTC. Translating gives CASSYWGRAKNIQYF.

This clonotype was seen repeatedly, ten times or more. The chain is built from TRBV12-3 or TRBV12-4 and TRBJ1-2; D is undetermined. CDR3 size: 11 residues. V was trimmed by 2 bases and J by 6 bases, leaving 4 bases between them. CDR3 nucleotide sequence: TGTGCCAGCAGTTTATCGAATGGCTACACCTTC. This encodes CASSLSNGYTF.

This clonotype has at least ten counts. The J gene is TRBJ1-2, the V gene TRBV20-1; 8 bases are a match to TRBD1. Per germline, CDR1 DFQATT and CDR2 SNEGSKA (reference sequence). The ends lost 4 bases at V and 4 bases at J; junction bases unmatched: 5. This CDR3 has 13 amino acids. CDR3 protein: CSAIQGGGYGYTF. Here the CDR3 DNA reads TGCAGTGCTATACAGGGGGGAGGCTATGGCTACACCTTC.

V is TRBV12-3 or TRBV12-4 and J is TRBJ1-5, with a weak D call TRBD1 (6 bases). Trimming stripped 5 bases from V and 6 bases from J, with 8 bases between. The CDR3 has 12 residues. CDR3 amino acids: CASSIRGQPQHF. CDR3 bases: TGTGCCAGCAGTATCAGGGGTCAGCCCCAGCATTTT.

This clonotype was seen at least ten times. The chain joins TRBV6-1 to TRBJ2-2; D may be TRBD2 (6 bases). V was pared by 6 bases and J by 2 bases, with 10 bases between. The germline CDR1 and CDR2 sequences are MNHNS and SASEGT. The CDR3 has 14 amino acids. This CDR3 is CASRGLPNTGELFF. The CDR3 region has the DNA TGTGCCAGCAGAGGACTACCAAACACCGGGGAGCTGTTTTTT.

This clonotype occurred many times. This chain uses TRBV5-1 with TRBJ1-6; D perhaps matches TRBD1 (5 bases). Trimming removed 2 bases at V and 10 bases at J, with 16 bases between. The CDR3 extends over 15 amino acids. Looked up from germline, CDR1 is SGHRS and CDR2 is YFSETQ. CDR3 sequence (DNA): TGCGCCAGCAGCTTTGCCCCCGGACAAGGATCACCCCTCCACTTT. Amino acids: CASSFAPGQGSPLHF. The whole variable domain, filled in from reference TRBV5-1 and TRBJ1-6, reads KAGVTQTPRYLIKTRGQQVTLSCSPISGHRSVSWYQQTPGQGLQFLFEYFSETQRNKGNFPGRFSGRQFSNSRSEMNVSTLELGDSALYLCASSFAPGQGSPLHFGNGTRLTVT.

The rearrangement joins TRBV28 to TRBJ1-5; the D is unclear. With 3 bases removed from V and 4 bases from J, the gap between germline ends came to 10 bases. CDR1 is MDHEN and CDR2 is SYDVKM in the germline V gene. CDR3 length: 14 amino acids. CDR3 nucleotides: TGTGCCAGCAGTTTCCTGGGATATAATCAGCCCCAGCATTTT. It encodes CASSFLGYNQPQHF.

This clonotype showed up just a few times. The chain couples TRBV27 to TRBJ2-7; 7 bases map to TRBD2. This CDR3 is built from 14 residues. Germline values: CDR1 MNHEY, CDR2 SMNVEV (reference sequence). Trimming removed 6 bases from V and 2 bases from J; junction bases left unmatched: 7. This chain's CDR3 is CASRLGGVTYEQYF. The DNA of the CDR3 is TGTGCCAGCAGGTTGGGGGGGGTGACCTACGAGCAGTACTTC.

V is TRBV27 and J is TRBJ2-7; 7 bases align to TRBD2. The CDR3 totals 16 residues. Germline lookup yields CDR1 MNHEY and CDR2 SMNVEV (reference sequence). Trimming at V came to 5 bases and at J to 3 bases, leaving 13 bases not matched to a gene. The CDR3 nucleotides are TGTGCCAGCAGTCCTATGAAGGGCGGGAGAATCTACGAGCAGTACTTC. It codes for CASSPMKGGRIYEQYF.

This clonotype appeared many times. J is TRBJ2-7 and V is TRBV7-9, with D possibly being TRBD1 (6 bases). The CDR3 has 13 amino acids. Trimming pared 1 base from V and 5 bases from J, leaving 9 bases between. CDR1 SEHNR and CDR2 FQNEAQ come from the germline V gene (reference sequence). The CDR3 reads CASSLGEGDEQYF. CDR3 sequence (DNA): TGTGCCAGCAGCTTAGGCGAGGGGGACGAGCAGTACTTC.

The table lists this clonotype with a few counts. The rearrangement uses TRBV6-1 and TRBJ1-2; D is unclear. The CDR3 loop spans 15 amino acids. Germline assignment: CDR1 MNHNS and CDR2 SASEGT. V was shortened by 5 bases and J by 0 bases, with 13 bases between the two germline ends. CDR3 protein: CASSPQRLTNYGYTF. CDR3 nucleotides: TGTGCCAGCAGTCCCCAGCGCCTAACTAACTATGGCTACACCTTC.